Each of the 13 T cell receptor beta chains below was sequenced from the same sample in a study of monozygotic twins with cystic fibrosis. Assay: immunoSEQ multiplex PCR; the TCRdb copy retains only in-frame clones and omits some. The table shows over 14,000 clones, with approximately 84% occurring only once. The specimen was blood. Source of these receptors: a boy aged 10-17 years with cystic fibrosis.

The chain recombines TRBV9 with TRBJ2-3; TRBD2 matches at 7 bases. Trimming at V came to 4 bases and at J to 2 bases, leaving 7 bases not matched to a gene. CDR1 SGDLS and CDR2 YYNGEE come from the germline V gene. The CDR3 is 15 residues long. The CDR3 here is CASSPGGLITDTQYF. As DNA, the CDR3 is TGTGCCAGCAGCCCTGGGGGACTAATCACAGATACGCAGTATTTT.

This clone was observed a single time. The chain combines TRBV30 with TRBJ2-1; D is possibly TRBD1 (6 bases). CDR3 length: 15 residues. V was pared by 0 bases and J by 12 bases, with 21 bases between. Germline CDR1 is GTSNPN and CDR2 is SVGIG (reference sequence). CDR3 residues: CAWSVTGFLSGRQFF. CDR3 nucleotides: TGTGCCTGGAGTGTAACAGGGTTTTTAAGTGGTCGGCAGTTCTTC.

This chain links TRBV5-4 with TRBJ1-5, with a tentative D call TRBD1 (6 bases). The CDR3 sequence is 14 residues long. V was trimmed by 0 bases and J by 6 bases, leaving 10 bases between them. Germline V CDR1 and CDR2: SGHNT, YYREEE (reference sequence). As DNA, the CDR3 is TGTGCCAGCAGCTTGGGAGGGGGGAGTCAGCCCCAGCATTTT. Protein product: CASSLGGGSQPQHF.

The chain carries TRBV13 and TRBJ1-2; D may be TRBD1 (5 bases). CDR1 and CDR2 (germline): PRHDT, FYEKMQ (reference sequence). Trimming shortened V by 1 base and J by 6 bases, and 12 bases separated the two germline ends. This CDR3 comprises 14 residues. CDR3 residues: CASSLDGAPDGYTF. In DNA, the CDR3 is TGTGCCAGCAGCTTAGATGGGGCACCGGATGGCTACACCTTC.

V usage is TRBV9 and J usage is TRBJ2-2, with unresolved D. The CDR3 is 13 residues long. V was trimmed by 2 bases and J by 6 bases, leaving 8 bases between them. Germline V CDR1 and CDR2: SGDLS, YYNGEE. CDR3 protein: CASSVRVSGELFF. CDR3 DNA sequence: TGTGCCAGCAGCGTTAGGGTTTCCGGGGAGCTGTTTTTT.

This clone was found a few times. The chain couples TRBV5-1 to TRBJ2-7; D is unresolved. Germline values: CDR1 SGHRS, CDR2 YFSETQ. The ends were cut back, 9 bases at V and 2 bases at J, with 15 bases in the middle. This CDR3 comprises 13 residues. Here the CDR3 reads CATTPDQTYEQYF. In nucleotides, the CDR3 is TGCGCCACCACGCCGGATCAAACCTACGAGCAGTACTTC.

The V and J genes are TRBV5-1 and TRBJ2-7; maybe TRBD2 (5 bases). Germline-derived CDR1 and CDR2 are SGHRS and YFSETQ. CDR3 length equals 16 residues. Trimming stripped 2 bases from V and 1 base from J, with 16 bases between. DNA of the CDR3: TGCGCCAGCAGCTTTACATGGCGAGGGATTTCCTACGAGCAGTACTTC. Amino acids: CASSFTWRGISYEQYF.

V and J are TRBV9 and TRBJ1-5; the D gene is possibly TRBD1 (6 bases). The germline V and J ends were trimmed by 3 bases and 9 bases, with 16 bases remaining between them. The CDR3 is 14 amino acids. Germline loops: CDR1 SGDLS, CDR2 YYNGEE. CDR3 in amino acids: CASSAGGTFLPQHF. The CDR3 DNA reads as TGTGCCAGCAGCGCCGGGGGGACATTCTTGCCCCAGCATTTT.

The chain recombines TRBV27 with TRBJ2-7; D possibly matches TRBD1 or TRBD2 (7 bases each). The V gene lost 2 bases and the J gene lost 2 bases, with 22 bases spanning the gap. The CDR3 sequence is 18 residues long. Germline V gene lookup returns CDR1 MNHEY and CDR2 SMNVEV (reference sequence). CDR3 sequence reads: CASSLNRQGLTNPYEQYF. The CDR3, as DNA: TGTGCCAGCAGTTTAAACCGACAGGGACTAACAAACCCCTACGAGCAGTACTTC.

V and J are TRBV27 and TRBJ2-1; unclear D gene. This CDR3 is built from 14 residues. Looked up from germline, CDR1 is MNHEY and CDR2 is SMNVEV (reference sequence). Deletions cut 5 bases from V and 8 bases from J, with 16 bases between. CDR3 loop: CASSPQTIRDEQFF. DNA for the CDR3: TGTGCCAGCAGTCCCCAGACAATTCGAGATGAGCAGTTCTTC.

This clone has only a few counts. J is TRBJ2-1 and V is TRBV19; perhaps TRBD1 as D (5 bases). Trimming removed 7 bases from V and 3 bases from J, with 16 bases in between. This CDR3 region has 15 residues. CDR1 and CDR2 from the germline V gene are LNHDA and SQIVND (reference sequence). The CDR3 coding sequence is TGTGCCAGTATGGCCCGGCAGGGTGGCTACAATGAGCAGTTCTTC. Translated, it gives CASMARQGGYNEQFF.

The rearrangement links TRBV27 to TRBJ1-4; 8 bases fit TRBD1. The CDR3 is 15 residues long. Germline V gene data show CDR1 as MNHEY and CDR2 as SMNVEV (reference sequence). V lost 6 bases to trimming and J lost 5 bases; unmatched junction nucleotides: 8. The CDR3 sequence: CASSTRTGKNEKLFF. CDR3 in DNA: TGTGCCAGCAGCACCCGGACAGGGAAGAATGAAAAACTGTTTTTT.

This chain joins TRBV6-1 and TRBJ1-3; no clear D gene. From germline, CDR1 is MNHNS and CDR2 SASEGT. The CDR3 is 17 amino acids. The V end was cut by 2 bases, the J end by 0 bases, with 14 bases between. CDR3 sequence: CASSESLGPDSGNTIYF. The CDR3 nucleotides are TGTGCCAGCAGTGAATCTCTTGGACCCGACTCTGGAAACACCATATATTTT.